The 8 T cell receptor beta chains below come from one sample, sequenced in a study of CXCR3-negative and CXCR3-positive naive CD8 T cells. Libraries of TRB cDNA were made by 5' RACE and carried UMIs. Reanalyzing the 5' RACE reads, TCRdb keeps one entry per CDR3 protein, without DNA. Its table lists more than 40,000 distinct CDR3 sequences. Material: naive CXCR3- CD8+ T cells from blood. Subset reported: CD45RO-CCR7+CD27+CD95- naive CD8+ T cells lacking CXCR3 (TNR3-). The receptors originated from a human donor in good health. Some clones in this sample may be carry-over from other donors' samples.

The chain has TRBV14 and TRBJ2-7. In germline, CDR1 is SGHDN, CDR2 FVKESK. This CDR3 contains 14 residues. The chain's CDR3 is CASSYRGSSYEQYF.

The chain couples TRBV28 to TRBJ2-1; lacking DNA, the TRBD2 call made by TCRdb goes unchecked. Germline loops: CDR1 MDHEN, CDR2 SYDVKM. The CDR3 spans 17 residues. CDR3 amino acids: CASSPIRASGAYNEQFF.

The CDR3 sequence: CASSLRGGGTPDTQYF. The V gene is TRBV28, the J gene TRBJ2-3; TCRdb proposes TRBD2, but this gene call is untestable without DNA. CDR1 and CDR2 (germline): MDHEN, SYDVKM. CDR3 length equals 16 residues.

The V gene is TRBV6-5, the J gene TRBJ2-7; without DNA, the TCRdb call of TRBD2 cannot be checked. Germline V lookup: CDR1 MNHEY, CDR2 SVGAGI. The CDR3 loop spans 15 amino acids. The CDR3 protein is CASSPTRGGHYEQYF.

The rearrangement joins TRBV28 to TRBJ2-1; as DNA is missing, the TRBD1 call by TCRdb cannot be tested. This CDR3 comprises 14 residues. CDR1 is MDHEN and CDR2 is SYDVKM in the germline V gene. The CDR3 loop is CASQGQGTYNEQFF.

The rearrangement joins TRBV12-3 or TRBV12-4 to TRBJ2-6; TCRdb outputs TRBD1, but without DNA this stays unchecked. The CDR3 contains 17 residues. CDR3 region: CASSFYRDTTGANVLTF.

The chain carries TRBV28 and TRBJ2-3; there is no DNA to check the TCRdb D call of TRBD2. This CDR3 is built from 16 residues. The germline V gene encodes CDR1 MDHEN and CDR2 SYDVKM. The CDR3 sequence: CASSVGTSVSTDTQYF.

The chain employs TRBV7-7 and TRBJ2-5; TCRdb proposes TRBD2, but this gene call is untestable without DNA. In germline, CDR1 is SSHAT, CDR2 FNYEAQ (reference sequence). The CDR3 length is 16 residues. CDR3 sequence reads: CASSLGAGAPPETQYF.